This TCR beta chain was obtained from a study of shared clonotypes between healthy human individuals. Whole-study findings and limits: Only blood samples were collected, and tissue repertoires likely differ.

The CDR3 covers 15 residues. V trimming: 4 bases; J trimming: 4 bases; junction bases outside the gene matches: 1. Per the germline V gene, CDR1 is SEHNR and CDR2 is FQNEAQ (reference sequence). About this clone itself: The antigen remains undetermined.

Researchers ran the assay at a deep level. Every subset had its genomic DNA shared out evenly among several immunoSEQ plates. Sequenced by immunoSEQ multiplex PCR; TCRdb stores in-frame clones only, minus some. The table includes roughly 110,000 clones, roughly two thirds detected once. The origin of this receptor is a woman aged 25 to 39 in good health. The chain couples TRBV7-9 to TRBJ2-3; 14 positions agree with TRBD2. The sequenced material came from memory CD8+ T cells sorted from blood. Subset described: CD45RO+ cells pooled with CCR7-negative TemRA cells. CDR3 region: CASSSTSGRADTQYF. DNA of the CDR3: TGTGCCAGCAGCTCGACTAGCGGGAGGGCAGATACGCAGTATTTT.